The sequence of this T cell receptor beta chain was determined in a study of identical twins. CDR3 size: 14 residues. V was shortened by 6 bases and J by 5 bases, with 14 bases between the two germline ends. TCRdb reanalysed the 5' RACE reads using MiXCR and keeps one entry per CDR3 protein. Of hundreds of thousands of distinct CDR3 sequences in the sample, approximately 18% were seen once. This sample was shared with a second study, whose subject was T cells expressing NK-cell markers. That work contributes: HCMV seropositivity marked most of the eight sequenced donors; one was seronegative. These clonotypes also led the CD3+CD56-NKG2C+ fraction in four donors.

Sequencing used PBMCs. The TCR comes from a woman younger than 35 in good health. The V call is TRBV12-3 or TRBV12-4, the J call TRBJ2-1; D perhaps matches TRBD2 (6 bases). CDR3: CASRPSGPHNEQFF. The CDR3 region has the DNA TGTGCCAGCAGGCCAAGCGGGCCCCACAATGAGCAGTTCTTC.